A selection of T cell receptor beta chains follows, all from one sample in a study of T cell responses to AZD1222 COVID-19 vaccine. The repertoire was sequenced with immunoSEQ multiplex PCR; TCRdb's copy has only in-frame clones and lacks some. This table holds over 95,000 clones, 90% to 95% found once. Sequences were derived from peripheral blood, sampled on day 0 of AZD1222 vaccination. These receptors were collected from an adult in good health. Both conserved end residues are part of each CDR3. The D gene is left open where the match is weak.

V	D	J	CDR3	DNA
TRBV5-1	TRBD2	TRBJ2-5	CASSLEGSRGGGETQYF	TGCGCCAGCAGCTTGGAAGGCTCGCGGGGGGGCGGAGAGACCCAGTACTTC
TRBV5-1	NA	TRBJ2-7	CASSLDHTALKYF	TGCGCCAGCAGCTTGGATCATACGGCCTTAAAGTACTTC
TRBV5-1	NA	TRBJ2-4	CASKSVAKNIQYF	TGCGCCAGTAAGTCGGTAGCCAAAAACATTCAGTACTTC
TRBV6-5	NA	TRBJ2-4	CASSYSTGAGIQYF	TGTGCCAGCAGTTACTCGACAGGCGCAGGTATTCAGTACTTC
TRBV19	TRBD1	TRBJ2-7	CASSVQGARFGEQYF	TGTGCCAGTAGTGTACAGGGGGCTCGATTCGGCGAGCAGTACTTC
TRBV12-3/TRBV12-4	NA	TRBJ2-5	CASRGRGETQYF	TGTGCCAGCAGGGGGCGAGGAGAGACCCAGTACTTC
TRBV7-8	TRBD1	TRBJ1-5	CASSLVLTGGSSQPQHF	TGTGCCAGCAGCTTAGTGCTAACAGGGGGCTCGAGTCAGCCCCAGCATTTT
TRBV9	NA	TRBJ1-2	CASSAFPSASPNYGYTF	TGTGCCAGCAGCGCTTTTCCCTCGGCCTCCCCCAACTATGGCTACACCTTC
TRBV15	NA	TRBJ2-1	CATSRDYDISYNEQFF	TGTGCCACCAGCAGAGATTACGACATCTCCTACAATGAGCAGTTCTTC
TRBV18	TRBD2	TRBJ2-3	CASSPELAGGLGDTQYF	TGTGCCAGCTCACCAGAACTAGCGGGGGGACTTGGAGATACGCAGTATTTT
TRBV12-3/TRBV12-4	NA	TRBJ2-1	CASSLSSLNEQFF	TGTGCCAGCAGTTTATCCAGCCTCAATGAGCAGTTCTTC